The 3 T cell receptor beta chains reported below all come from one sample, sequenced in a study of T cell changes during pregnancy in multiple sclerosis. Measured with immunoSEQ multiplex PCR; TCRdb has only the in-frame clones, and not every one. The sample contains around 15,000 clones, roughly 86% of which appear only once. The sequencing used CD8+ T cells from peripheral blood mononuclear cells, collected in the second trimester of pregnancy. The receptors derive from a female donor in good health, enrolled as a control in a pregnancy study.

This chain uses TRBV6-6 with TRBJ2-7; 7 bases map to TRBD1. The CDR3 consists of 13 residues. The J segment lost 7 bases and the V segment lost 5 bases, leaving 8 bases of the junction unmatched. Germline V gene lookup returns CDR1 MNHNY and CDR2 SVGAGI (reference sequence). The CDR3 region has the DNA TGTGCCAGCAGTCCTCCGGGACAGAATGAGCAGTACTTC. Protein: CASSPPGQNEQYF.

This clone was counted a single time. The chain recombines TRBV4-3 with TRBJ2-7; 9 nucleotides align to TRBD1. The CDR3 extends over 15 amino acids. V was pared by 2 bases and J by 3 bases, with 5 bases of the junction left unmatched. CDR1 is LGHNA, CDR2 YSLEER, per germline. The CDR3 spells CASSQKDRGYYEQYF. Written as DNA, the CDR3 is TGCGCCAGCAGCCAAAAGGACAGGGGATACTACGAGCAGTACTTC.

V and J are TRBV7-9 and TRBJ2-7; 8 bases agree with TRBD1. CDR3 length equals 15 residues. Germline CDR1 is SEHNR and CDR2 is FQNEAQ (reference sequence). V lost 5 bases, J lost 3 bases, and 9 bases stayed unmatched. CDR3 DNA sequence: TGTGCCAGCAGCCACGGAGCGGACAGGGACTACGAGCAGTACTTC. This codes for CASSHGADRDYEQYF.